The rows below give T cell receptor beta chains drawn from one sample of a study. TCRdb recomputed calls from the 5' RACE reads with MiXCR, one row per CDR3 protein. The data show thousands of distinct CDR3 sequences, over 55% seen once. The sample comprised tumor-infiltrating memory CD4+ T cells sorted from the breast tumor. The receptor source for this set is a female donor with breast cancer. Each CDR3 is given without its conserved first and last residue. The order of the fields is CDR3 protein, CDR3 length, V gene.

CDR3 protein: ASSTPDRRNEKLF; CDR3 length: 13; V gene: TRBV10-2
CDR3 protein: SVTVATNEKLF; CDR3 length: 11; V gene: TRBV29-1
CDR3 protein: ASSLMGGQDEAF; CDR3 length: 12; V gene: TRBV7-3
CDR3 protein: ASSLTSGRLGIQY; CDR3 length: 13; V gene: TRBV7-6
CDR3 protein: ASSDSAPGELF; CDR3 length: 11; V gene: TRBV10-1
CDR3 protein: ASSLATSYTGDEQF; CDR3 length: 14; V gene: TRBV7-9
CDR3 protein: ASSEKQETQY; CDR3 length: 10; V gene: TRBV28
CDR3 protein: AGRTASNQPQH; CDR3 length: 11; V gene: TRBV6-1
CDR3 protein: ASSPPSWDTDTQY; CDR3 length: 13; V gene: TRBV18
CDR3 protein: SADSYGYT; CDR3 length: 8; V gene: TRBV20-1
CDR3 protein: ATSSGTAPYEQY; CDR3 length: 12; V gene: TRBV15
CDR3 protein: ATSRDPGQPQH; CDR3 length: 11; V gene: TRBV15
CDR3 protein: ASSQSLGRSTDTQY; CDR3 length: 14; V gene: TRBV4-3
CDR3 protein: ASSHLQTGSSGELF; CDR3 length: 14; V gene: TRBV4-1
CDR3 protein: SVEFGRYKGQF; CDR3 length: 11; V gene: TRBV29-1
CDR3 protein: ASSLGLRSTDTQY; CDR3 length: 13; V gene: TRBV7-9
CDR3 protein: SARLARGHGETQY; CDR3 length: 13; V gene: TRBV20-1
CDR3 protein: ASTRTLGTQY; CDR3 length: 10; V gene: TRBV7-8
CDR3 protein: ASSFSRADTQY; CDR3 length: 11; V gene: TRBV12-3/TRBV12-4
CDR3 protein: ASSSELAVQY; CDR3 length: 10; V gene: TRBV12-3/TRBV12-4
CDR3 protein: ASSLKGGSSTGELF; CDR3 length: 14; V gene: TRBV12-3/TRBV12-4
CDR3 protein: ASTIGIGANVLT; CDR3 length: 12; V gene: TRBV7-2
CDR3 protein: ASSSGGATDTQY; CDR3 length: 12; V gene: TRBV6-4
CDR3 protein: ASRDRGAYEQY; CDR3 length: 11; V gene: TRBV2
CDR3 protein: ASSLALGNTEAF; CDR3 length: 12; V gene: TRBV12-3/TRBV12-4
CDR3 protein: ASSRTGSNYGYT; CDR3 length: 12; V gene: TRBV12-3/TRBV12-4
CDR3 protein: ASSLKGDRTYEQY; CDR3 length: 13; V gene: TRBV5-5
CDR3 protein: TSSLAWRTEAF; CDR3 length: 11; V gene: TRBV7-8
CDR3 protein: ASSLSSVGETQY; CDR3 length: 12; V gene: TRBV5-1
CDR3 protein: ASSYGDSGEKLF; CDR3 length: 12; V gene: TRBV6-6
CDR3 protein: ASTPGSSGPGERY; CDR3 length: 13; V gene: TRBV7-2
CDR3 protein: ASSLRLAHQRDTQY; CDR3 length: 14; V gene: TRBV7-8
CDR3 protein: ASSPRTAGVRETQY; CDR3 length: 14; V gene: TRBV4-2
CDR3 protein: SADGEWTQY; CDR3 length: 9; V gene: TRBV20-1
CDR3 protein: SARLLRTEAF; CDR3 length: 10; V gene: TRBV20-1
CDR3 protein: ASSFTGLGYT; CDR3 length: 10; V gene: TRBV12-3/TRBV12-4
CDR3 protein: ASSDKTSSGNTIY; CDR3 length: 13; V gene: TRBV5-1
CDR3 protein: SASGTRDYNEQF; CDR3 length: 12; V gene: TRBV20-1
CDR3 protein: ASSQDQGQPQH; CDR3 length: 11; V gene: TRBV4-2
CDR3 protein: SASPITGGRVNEQF; CDR3 length: 14; V gene: TRBV20-1
CDR3 protein: DSSTRDLAF; CDR3 length: 9; V gene: TRBV2
CDR3 protein: ASSLGTRADTQY; CDR3 length: 12; V gene: TRBV27
CDR3 protein: ASSSTGTGREKLF; CDR3 length: 13; V gene: TRBV6-5
CDR3 protein: ASSSGYEQY; CDR3 length: 9; V gene: TRBV12-3/TRBV12-4
CDR3 protein: SVEDLTGQGIYGYT; CDR3 length: 14; V gene: TRBV29-1
CDR3 protein: ASSPGGRTTYEQF; CDR3 length: 13; V gene: TRBV18
CDR3 protein: ASSLAATVGGFSGNTIY; CDR3 length: 17; V gene: TRBV5-1
CDR3 protein: ASSHSQGRDTQY; CDR3 length: 12; V gene: TRBV12-3/TRBV12-4
CDR3 protein: ASSFFPTQREIDEQF; CDR3 length: 15; V gene: TRBV28
CDR3 protein: ASSSGEEDEKLF; CDR3 length: 12; V gene: TRBV10-3
CDR3 protein: SVAGRGTDTQY; CDR3 length: 11; V gene: TRBV29-1
CDR3 protein: ASSPRELGELYGYT; CDR3 length: 14; V gene: TRBV5-1